A selection of T cell receptor beta chains follows, all from one sample in a study of OX40 agonist ivuxolimab in advanced cancers. Generated by immunoSEQ multiplex PCR, the TCRdb table keeps only in-frame clones and is missing some. This table holds just under 85,000 clones, around 84% found once. This sample comprised CD4+ or CD8+ T cells sorted from blood, obtained in a trial of the OX40 agonist ivuxolimab. The receptors shown here come from an adult with an advanced solid tumor such as melanoma, head and neck, liver or kidney cancer. Each CDR3 is given with its conserved first and last residue. Fields, in order: V gene, D gene, clone size, J gene, CDR3 DNA, CDR3 protein. The D gene is left open where the match is weak. Clone sizes are given selectively: once, few, many, or a class where the clone is expanded.

>TRBV7-6|-|-|TRBJ1-1
TGTGCCAGCAGCTTAGCGCCGAGGAGACAAGGCGAAGCTTTCTTT
CASSLAPRRQGEAFF
>TRBV5-4|TRBD1|-|TRBJ1-2
TGTGCCAGCAGCTTGGTGGGACAGGGGGCGAATGGCTACACCTTC
CASSLVGQGANGYTF
>TRBV28|-|-|TRBJ2-3
TGTGCCAGCAGTGAACTACTCCGGGACACGCACTTAGGTACGCAGTATTTT
CASSELLRDTHLGTQYF
>TRBV19|-|-|TRBJ1-6
TGTGCCAGTACCAGGGGAGGATCCTATAATTCACCCCTCCACTTT
CASTRGGSYNSPLHF
>TRBV11-3|-|-|TRBJ2-2
TGTGCCAGCAGCCCGAGGACGGGGAACACCGGGGAGCTGTTTTTT
CASSPRTGNTGELFF
>TRBV6-6|-|-|TRBJ2-1
TGTGCCAGCAGCGAAGACCCTATGGACAATGAGCAGTTCTTC
CASSEDPMDNEQFF
>TRBV5-1|TRBD1|-|TRBJ2-2
TGCGCCAGCAGTCCGGGACAGGGGGCTGGGGAGCTGTTTTTT
CASSPGQGAGELFF
>TRBV4-2|-|-|TRBJ1-2
TGTGCCAGCAGCTCACCAACAGGACCCTATGGCTACACCTTC
CASSSPTGPYGYTF
>TRBV4-2|TRBD1|-|TRBJ1-3
TGTGCCAGCAGCCAAGAGTCGACAGGGGGGATCCCCTTCTCTGGAAACACCATATATTTT
CASSQESTGGIPFSGNTIYF
>TRBV2|TRBD1|-|TRBJ1-6
TGTGCCAGCAGCCCGACAGGGGATTATAATTCACCCCTCCACTTT
CASSPTGDYNSPLHF
>TRBV6-5|-|many|TRBJ2-3
TGTGCCAGCATGACGCGAGATACGCAGTATTTT
CASMTRDTQYF
>TRBV29-1|-|few|TRBJ1-3
TGCAGCGCAAGGGTGTTTACTGGAAACACCATATATTTT
CSARVFTGNTIYF
>TRBV7-2|TRBD1|-|TRBJ1-6
TGTGCCAGCAGCCGGGACGGGACAGACGATTCACCCTTCCACTTT
CASSRDGTDDSPFHF
>TRBV7-3|-|-|TRBJ1-6
TGTGCCAGCAGCTCCCAGGGGAGGGGGGATTCACCCCTCCACTTT
CASSSQGRGDSPLHF
>TRBV5-1|-|-|TRBJ1-1
TGCGCCAGCAGCTTGTCCAGGGGAGGCGGCACTGAAGCTTTCTTT
CASSLSRGGGTEAFF
>TRBV6-6|-|-|TRBJ1-5
TGTGCCAGCAGTTACTTGGCAGGGAAGGAACAGCCCCAGCATTTT
CASSYLAGKEQPQHF
>TRBV5-4|TRBD2|-|TRBJ2-2
TGTGCCAGCAGCTTGTTTAGCGGGCAAACCGGGGAGCTGTTTTTT
CASSLFSGQTGELFF
>TRBV5-4|-|-|TRBJ1-2
TGTGCCAGCATTCAACGTGGGGGGATGAACTATGGCTACACCTTC
CASIQRGGMNYGYTF
>TRBV15|-|-|TRBJ2-5
TGTGCCACCAGCCCCCGGGCAGGGGTTGGGGGTGAGACCCAGTACTTC
CATSPRAGVGGETQYF
>TRBV13|TRBD2|-|TRBJ2-6
TGTGCCAGCAGCCACGGGGGGGCCGGGGCCAACGTCCTGACTTTC
CASSHGGAGANVLTF
>TRBV4-1|TRBD1|-|TRBJ1-4
TGCGCCAGCAGCCCCCCCGGGACAGGGGTCGAAAAACTGTTTTTT
CASSPPGTGVEKLFF
>TRBV30|-|-|TRBJ1-2
TGTGCCTGGAGTACCCAGCGGGGCCCGGAGACCTTC
CAWSTQRGPETF
>TRBV9|TRBD2|-|TRBJ2-3
TGTGCCAGCAGCGTAGATACAGGGACTAGTCGCACAGATACGCAGTATTTT
CASSVDTGTSRTDTQYF
>TRBV6-5|-|-|TRBJ2-4
TGTGCCAGCAGTTACTCGCCGGACCTAGCCAAAAACATTCAGTACTTC
CASSYSPDLAKNIQYF
>TRBV7-9|-|once|TRBJ2-1
TGTGCCAGCAGCTTATACGGGGGCATGAGATCTCTCGATGAGCAGTTCTTC
CASSLYGGMRSLDEQFF
>TRBV10-1|-|once|TRBJ2-1
TGCGCCAGCAGTGAGTCGGATGCTTACAATGAGCAGTTCTTC
CASSESDAYNEQFF
>TRBV18|-|-|TRBJ2-5
TGTGCCAGCTCAGGACTACAGGGAGAGACCCAGTACTTC
CASSGLQGETQYF
>TRBV7-2|-|-|TRBJ1-2
TGTGCCAGCAGCTTAGGGTTTCCAGCTAACTATGGCTACACCTTC
CASSLGFPANYGYTF
>TRBV18|-|-|TRBJ1-1
TGTGCCAGCTCACCACCGTTTAATCCAGGTGAAGCTTTCTTT
CASSPPFNPGEAFF
>TRBV9|TRBD1|-|TRBJ1-2
TGTGCCAGCAGCGTAGCCCAGGGGGCTTATGGCTACACCTTC
CASSVAQGAYGYTF
>TRBV2|-|-|TRBJ2-2
TGTGCCAGCAGTGAGAGGCCCCCCGGGGACACCGGGGAGCTGTTTTTT
CASSERPPGDTGELFF
>TRBV4-3|-|-|TRBJ2-3
TGCGCCAGCAGCCAACTGGACTACATCAACACAGATACGCAGTATTTT
CASSQLDYINTDTQYF
>TRBV5-5|-|-|TRBJ2-3
TGTGCCAGCAGCTTTAGCGGAGATTGGGGTACGCAGTATTTT
CASSFSGDWGTQYF
>TRBV6-1|-|-|TRBJ2-7
TGTGCCAGCAGCCCAGACGTGGGGACGAGGGAGCAGTACTTC
CASSPDVGTREQYF
>TRBV7-9|TRBD1|once|TRBJ2-5
TGTGCCAGCATTAGAGAACAGGGGACCACAAAGTACTTC
CASIREQGTTKYF
>TRBV2|-|once|TRBJ2-5
TGTGCCAGCAGTGAGGGCTGGACACAAGAGACCCAGTACTTC
CASSEGWTQETQYF